This TCR beta chain came from a study of radiation and T cells in renal cell carcinoma. Germline V gene lookup returns CDR1 SEHNR and CDR2 FQNEAQ (reference sequence). Trimming took off 2 bases at V and 7 bases at J, with 6 bases between the two ends. CDR3 length: 13 residues. Notes on the study in general: In blood, top tumor clones expanded by 2 weeks, shrinking by 4. Baseline intratumoral clonotype presence is unknown without pretreatment biopsies.

The time point denotes: blood 2 weeks post-SBRT. Treatment described: 15 Gy SBRT to primary tumor, nephrectomy 4 weeks later. Clear cell pathology was present in this patient's renal cell carcinoma. This clone was seen just once. The antigen is undetermined. The repertoire was sequenced with immunoSEQ multiplex PCR; TCRdb's copy has only in-frame clones and lacks some. The sample includes roughly 130,000 clones, 88% of them seen just once. Sequenced material: blood, taken from a patient whose treatment included radiotherapy and nephrectomy. The TCR comes from a woman between 65 and 79 years old with renal cell carcinoma. This chain links TRBV7-9 with TRBJ1-6; D call uncertain. CDR3: CASSLTENSPLHF. For the CDR3, the DNA is TGTGCCAGCAGCTTAACAGAGAATTCACCCCTCCACTTT.